This T cell receptor beta chain was observed in a study of shared clonotypes between healthy human individuals. Findings and caveats of the study: What rarefaction showed was incomplete sorted-subset sequencing despite large depth.

With respect to this clone: What it binds is unknown.

Nashville, Tennessee was home to all donors, each a Caucasian adult. Assay execution took place at the deep level. Researchers divided each subset's genomic DNA evenly across several immunoSEQ plates. TCRdb keeps only in-frame clones here, not all; method: immunoSEQ multiplex PCR. The repertoire holds approximately 350,000 clones, with 74% as singletons. The TCR was taken from a man aged 30 to 45 in good health. Sequencing used memory CD4+ T cells sorted from blood. Subset in this sample: CD45RA-negative fraction.

The CDR3 region has the DNA TGCGCCAGCACCTTAGCGGGAGTTACGCACAATGAGCAGTTCTTC. Translating gives CASTLAGVTHNEQFF. This chain joins TRBV5-1 and TRBJ2-1; 9 positions agree with TRBD2. The J segment lost 5 bases and the V segment lost 6 bases, leaving 9 bases of the junction unmatched. The CDR3 runs to 15 residues. CDR1 and CDR2 from the germline V gene are SGHRS and YFSETQ. The full variable domain, with the rest looked up from reference TRBV5-1 and TRBJ2-1, is KAGVTQTPRYLIKTRGQQVTLSCSPISGHRSVSWYQQTPGQGLQFLFEYFSETQRNKGNFPGRFSGRQFSNSRSEMNVSTLELGDSALYLCASTLAGVTHNEQFFGPGTRLTVL.